Following are 20 T cell receptor beta chains from one sample sequenced in a study of T cell repertoires in cytomegalovirus infection. TCRdb reprocessed the reads with MiXCR, giving one entry per CDR3 protein. The sample includes hundreds of thousands of distinct CDR3 sequences, 17% of them seen just once. What was sequenced was PBMCs. These receptors were collected from a human donor in good health (CMV status not recorded). Some clones in this sample may be carry-over from other donors' samples.

About this clonotype itself: Possible read error: a much larger clone is one base away. The chain is built from TRBV12-3 or TRBV12-4 and TRBJ1-2; 7 bases are a match to TRBD1. After removal of 5 bases from V and 0 bases from J, the junction contained 3 bases not matched to a gene. The CDR3 has 14 residues. In nucleotides, the CDR3 is TGTGCCAGCAGTCCGGGACAGTCTAACTATGGCTACACCTTC. Translating gives CASSPGQSNYGYTF.

This clonotype was seen ten or more times. V usage is TRBV7-2 and J usage is TRBJ2-2; D is possibly TRBD1 (5 bases). V was shortened by 5 bases and J by 7 bases, with 11 bases between the two germline ends. The CDR3 length is 13 residues. CDR1 is SGHTA and CDR2 is FQGNSA in the germline V gene. Here the CDR3 DNA reads TGTGCCAGCAGCACCAGGGTCGGCGGGGAGCTGTTTTTT. Translating gives CASSTRVGGELFF.

This clonotype was detected many times. This chain links TRBV7-8 with TRBJ1-5; D gene unclear. Germline CDR1 reads SGHVS; CDR2 reads FQNEAQ. Trimming left V 5 bases short and J 6 bases short, with 11 bases between. This CDR3 has 13 residues. The CDR3 coding sequence is TGTGCCAGCAGCCCGACTGGAGGTCAGCCCCAGCATTTT. Its protein is CASSPTGGQPQHF.

V is TRBV15 and J is TRBJ1-1; tentatively, D is TRBD1 (6 bases). This CDR3 has 14 residues. CDR1 and CDR2 (germline): LNHNV, YYDKDF (reference sequence). Deletions cut 0 bases from V and 5 bases from J, with 10 bases between. The CDR3 is CATSRDGQMTEAFF. The CDR3 DNA sequence: TGTGCCACCAGCAGAGATGGACAGATGACTGAAGCTTTCTTT. Full variable domain (outside the CDR3, taken from reference TRBV15 and TRBJ1-1): DAMVIQNPRYQVTQFGKPVTLSCSQTLNHNVMYWYQQKSSQAPKLLFHYYDKDFNNEADTPDNFQSRRPNTSFCFLDIRSPGLGDTAMYLCATSRDGQMTEAFFGQGTRLTVV.

This clonotype was recorded many times. The chain joins TRBV7-2 to TRBJ2-5; 8 positions match TRBD1. Germline V lookup: CDR1 SGHTA, CDR2 FQGNSA. The CDR3 totals 13 residues. The V and J ends lost 8 bases and 5 bases, in that order; junction bases with no gene match: 7. Written as DNA, the CDR3 is TGTGCCAGCGGAAGGACAGGGCAGGAGACCCAGTACTTC. The encoded protein is CASGRTGQETQYF.

This clonotype was counted many times. The chain combines TRBV2 with TRBJ2-2, with 9 bases that match TRBD2. This CDR3 has 17 residues. J lost 6 bases, V lost 0 bases, and 8 bases had no gene match. Per the germline V gene, CDR1 is SNHLY and CDR2 is FYNNEI. CDR3 protein: CASSEALAGGPPGELFF. CDR3 DNA: TGTGCCAGCAGTGAAGCACTCGCGGGGGGGCCACCCGGGGAGCTGTTTTTT.

The V call is TRBV20-1, the J call TRBJ2-7, with D perhaps matching TRBD2 (6 bases). V dropped 4 bases and J dropped 6 bases, with 19 bases sitting between them. Germline-derived CDR1 and CDR2 are DFQATT and SNEGSKA (reference sequence). CDR3 length: 14 residues. The CDR3 here is CSATRPGLDSEQYF. The CDR3 DNA sequence: TGCAGTGCTACACGTCCGGGACTGGACTCCGAGCAGTACTTC.

Turning to this clonotype: This may be a read error, as it is one base from a much larger clone. The V call is TRBV11-3, the J call TRBJ2-5; no definite D call. The V gene lost 2 bases and the J gene lost 3 bases, with 13 bases spanning the gap. The CDR3 has 15 residues. The germline V gene encodes CDR1 SGHNT and CDR2 YENEEA. CDR3 in DNA: TGTGCCAGCAGCTTACGCCTAGGGTCTAAAGAGACCCAGTACTTC. This translates into CASSLRLGSKETQYF.

This clonotype was found many times. The chain combines TRBV11-2 with TRBJ1-1; the D gene is possibly TRBD1 (5 bases). Deletions cut 8 bases from V and 1 base from J, with 11 bases between. CDR3 length: 13 amino acids. Germline V gene data show CDR1 as SGHAT and CDR2 as FQNNGV. CDR3 DNA: TGTGCCAGCGGATCTCAGGGGAACACTGAAGCTTTCTTT. Its translation is CASGSQGNTEAFF.

On this clonotype itself: Germline is not matched at one junction end, which may reflect a read error. The CDR3 DNA follows: TGTGCCAGCTCACCCCGGACAGGATATAATGCAAAACTGTTTTTT. Protein sequence: CASSPRTGYNAKLFF. The chain couples TRBV18 to TRBJ1-4; TRBD1 matches at 7 bases. CDR1 is KGHSH, CDR2 LQKENI, per germline. There are 15 residues in the CDR3.

CDR3 residues: CASSYSSGLDTQYF. Written as DNA, the CDR3 is TGTGCCAGCAGTTACTCGAGCGGGCTAGATACGCAGTATTTT. This chain joins TRBV6-5 and TRBJ2-3, with D possibly being TRBD2 (6 bases). Germline CDR1 and CDR2: MNHEY and SVGAGI. The CDR3 covers 14 residues. V was clipped by 0 bases and J by 5 bases, with 9 bases between them.

The chain employs TRBV7-9 and TRBJ2-7; D is possibly TRBD1 (6 bases). The V gene's germline CDR1 is SEHNR and CDR2 FQNEAQ (reference sequence). V was shortened by 5 bases and J by 6 bases, with 17 bases between the two germline ends. The CDR3 consists of 14 residues. Here the CDR3 reads CASSPTTGTGEQYF. The DNA for the CDR3 is TGTGCCAGCAGCCCTACCACAGGGACGGGCGAGCAGTACTTC.

This clonotype was picked up many times. The chain recombines TRBV12-3 or TRBV12-4 with TRBJ1-1; D is uncertain. This CDR3 region has 14 residues. Trimming took 3 bases from V and 5 from J, leaving 13 bases between them. The CDR3 spells CASSLQVLGTEAFF. DNA of the CDR3: TGTGCCAGCAGTTTGCAGGTCCTGGGGACTGAAGCTTTCTTT.

The chain combines TRBV10-3 with TRBJ2-3; 10 nucleotides line up with TRBD2. Per the germline V gene, CDR1 is ENHRY and CDR2 is SYGVKD. This CDR3 contains 14 residues. With 7 bases clipped from V and 1 base from J, the junction kept 2 bases outside the gene matches. This CDR3 reads CAIMGTSGTDTQYF. In DNA form, the CDR3 reads TGTGCCATCATGGGGACTAGCGGCACAGATACGCAGTATTTT.

This clonotype was seen a handful of times. The genes are TRBV5-1 and TRBJ2-3; D is unclear. The CDR3 sequence is 13 residues long. The germline gives CDR1 SGHRS, CDR2 YFSETQ. V was shortened by 3 bases and J by 6 bases, with 11 bases between the two germline ends. Here the CDR3 reads CASSWLPSDTQYF. CDR3 coding DNA: TGCGCCAGCAGCTGGCTCCCTTCGGATACGCAGTATTTT. The variable domain in full, completed from reference TRBV5-1 and TRBJ2-3, reads KAGVTQTPRYLIKTRGQQVTLSCSPISGHRSVSWYQQTPGQGLQFLFEYFSETQRNKGNFPGRFSGRQFSNSRSEMNVSTLELGDSALYLCASSWLPSDTQYFGPGTRLTVL.

The J gene is TRBJ1-6, the V gene TRBV4-3; D unresolved. V lost 2 bases and J lost 10, with 12 bases in between. The CDR3 spans 14 residues. The germline gives CDR1 LGHNA, CDR2 YSLEER. CDR3 residues: CASSQRGSESPLHF. The DNA of the CDR3 is TGCGCCAGCAGCCAACGTGGGTCTGAATCACCCCTCCACTTT.

A few counts support this clonotype. V and J are TRBV7-2 and TRBJ2-2; D is possibly TRBD2 (6 bases). CDR1 SGHTA and CDR2 FQGNSA come from the germline V gene. The CDR3 covers 14 residues. CDR3 in DNA: TGTGCTACACCTACCAGGCGGGGCACCGGGGAGCTGTTTTTT. It encodes CATPTRRGTGELFF.

This clonotype was counted many times. CDR3 sequence reads: CASSPSWNSPLHF. The CDR3 coding sequence is TGTGCCAGCAGTCCGTCTTGGAATTCACCCCTCCACTTT. The chain uses TRBV27 and TRBJ1-6; no definite D call. From germline, CDR1 is MNHEY and CDR2 SMNVEV (reference sequence). The ends were cut back, 5 bases at V and 7 bases at J, with 9 bases in the middle. The length of the CDR3 is 13 residues.

The V and J genes are TRBV6-1 and TRBJ2-2; 12 bases are shared with TRBD1. J was trimmed by 2 bases and V by 11 bases; bases with no gene match: 9. Germline CDR1 and CDR2: MNHNS and SASEGT. CDR3 size: 16 residues. CDR3 sequence reads: CAGQGQGALNTGELFF. As DNA, the CDR3 is TGTGCCGGCCAGGGACAGGGGGCTTTAAACACCGGGGAGCTGTTTTTT.

This clonotype was detected many times. The rearrangement joins TRBV6-5 to TRBJ1-1; 8 bases are shared with TRBD1. V trimming: 5 bases; J trimming: 1 base; junction bases outside the gene matches: 9. The CDR3 consists of 16 residues. Per the germline V gene, CDR1 is MNHEY and CDR2 is SVGAGI. CDR3 amino acids: CASSRTGGGTNTEAFF. The CDR3 DNA is TGTGCCAGCAGTCGTACAGGGGGAGGGACGAACACTGAAGCTTTCTTT.